The present T cell receptor beta chain was sequenced within a study of long-term antiretroviral therapy in people with HIV. Sequencing used immunoSEQ v3.0 at survey level. Here immunoSEQ multiplex PCR was the method, and the copy in TCRdb shows in-frame clones only, minus some. In the table there are 15,000 to 20,000 clones, around 76% of which are singletons. Comment on this clone: Its antigen is not identified.

The study's findings and limits: Transplant-donor-level diversity was not reached after ART, though diversity increased. Blood in the study was drawn between the mid-2000s and the late 2010s, possibly under older ART regimens, which may be less effective than current ones. ART adherence, viral resistance and therapy changes were undocumented.

The germline V and J ends were trimmed by 5 bases and 5 bases, with 7 bases remaining between them. The CDR3 extends over 12 amino acids. The germline V gene has CDR1 SGHTA and CDR2 FQGNSA. One or more pre-ART and two or more post-ART PBMC samples were available from each donor. The source is a middle-aged man with HIV. Sample: unsorted PBMCs, taken 2.2 years after starting antiretroviral therapy. The chain uses TRBV7-2 and TRBJ1-3; the D is unclear. CDR3 sequence reads: CASSPGRNTIYF. In nucleotides, the CDR3 is TGTGCCAGCAGCCCCGGTCGAAACACCATATATTTT.